The rows below give T cell receptor beta chains drawn from one sample of a study of blood T cell repertoires in COVID-19. The repertoire was sequenced with immunoSEQ multiplex PCR; TCRdb's copy has only in-frame clones and lacks some. The sample lists 25,000 to 30,000 clones, 80% seen once, with about half in the top ten. Sequencing used peripheral blood. These receptors were obtained from a woman in her 70s with acute or convalescent COVID-19. The conserved cysteine and the conserved F or W are not part of the CDR3 here.

V gene: TRBV28
J gene: TRBJ1-2
CDR3 length: 12
CDR3 protein: ASSSGQGSYGYT

V gene: TRBV5-6
J gene: TRBJ2-2
CDR3 length: 15
CDR3 protein: ASSSMTSGVNTGELF

V gene: TRBV2
J gene: TRBJ2-3
CDR3 length: 11
CDR3 protein: ASNVAATDTQY

V gene: TRBV6-5
J gene: TRBJ1-1
CDR3 length: 13
CDR3 protein: ASSYGTGASTEAF

V gene: TRBV27
J gene: TRBJ1-1
CDR3 length: 13
CDR3 protein: ASSPGAGRKTEAF

V gene: TRBV4-2
J gene: TRBJ2-5
CDR3 length: 12
CDR3 protein: ASSQEQGLETQY

V gene: TRBV15
J gene: TRBJ1-1
CDR3 length: 13
CDR3 protein: ATSRVRGEYTEAF

V gene: TRBV6-5
J gene: TRBJ2-5
CDR3 length: 12
CDR3 protein: ASRDSRLAETQY

V gene: TRBV7-2
J gene: TRBJ2-5
CDR3 length: 14
CDR3 protein: ASSWRTSGPQETQY

V gene: TRBV5-1
J gene: TRBJ1-2
CDR3 length: 11
CDR3 protein: ASSPSGGYGYT

V gene: TRBV7-9
J gene: TRBJ2-4
CDR3 length: 10
CDR3 protein: ASSFEPNIQY

V gene: TRBV25-1
J gene: TRBJ2-3
CDR3 length: 12
CDR3 protein: ASRDDRGTDTQY

V gene: TRBV28
J gene: TRBJ1-1
CDR3 length: 13
CDR3 protein: ASSLFIQGKTEAF

V gene: TRBV6-4
J gene: TRBJ1-6
CDR3 length: 12
CDR3 protein: ASSDGGDNSPLH

V gene: TRBV25-1
J gene: TRBJ1-4
CDR3 length: 12
CDR3 protein: ASSAGKGDEKLF

V gene: TRBV24-1
J gene: TRBJ1-4
CDR3 length: 14
CDR3 protein: ATSEGQRATNEKLF

V gene: TRBV5-4
J gene: TRBJ2-3
CDR3 length: 15
CDR3 protein: ASSTGQGGTSTDTQY

V gene: TRBV4-3
J gene: TRBJ1-1
CDR3 length: 12
CDR3 protein: ASSQDPLNTEAF

V gene: TRBV4-2
J gene: TRBJ2-1
CDR3 length: 13
CDR3 protein: ASSQEREPYNEQF

V gene: TRBV28
J gene: TRBJ2-3
CDR3 length: 12
CDR3 protein: ASSFRLRTDTQY

V gene: TRBV9
J gene: TRBJ1-3
CDR3 length: 13
CDR3 protein: ASSVDSFSGNTIY

V gene: TRBV7-3
J gene: TRBJ1-1
CDR3 length: 11
CDR3 protein: ASSSVQGNEAF

V gene: TRBV6-1
J gene: TRBJ2-3
CDR3 length: 16
CDR3 protein: ASSVTSGGTPSTDTQY

V gene: TRBV6-5
J gene: TRBJ1-1
CDR3 length: 13
CDR3 protein: ASSPPRQGTREAF

V gene: TRBV18
J gene: TRBJ2-7
CDR3 length: 12
CDR3 protein: ASSSTSGRVEQY

V gene: TRBV7-9
J gene: TRBJ2-7
CDR3 length: 9
CDR3 protein: ASSSVGTTL

V gene: TRBV4-3
J gene: TRBJ2-2
CDR3 length: 16
CDR3 protein: ASSQDYPLGANTGELF

V gene: TRBV2
J gene: TRBJ1-6
CDR3 length: 13
CDR3 protein: ASSGQSSYNSPLH

V gene: TRBV9
J gene: TRBJ2-5
CDR3 length: 14
CDR3 protein: ASSVGTSGILETQY

V gene: TRBV30
J gene: TRBJ1-1
CDR3 length: 12
CDR3 protein: AWSIIRGNTEAF

V gene: TRBV9
J gene: TRBJ2-7
CDR3 length: 13
CDR3 protein: ASSVSLAGGLEQY

V gene: TRBV7-2
J gene: TRBJ2-2
CDR3 length: 12
CDR3 protein: ASSPMSGPGELF

V gene: TRBV5-6
J gene: TRBJ2-1
CDR3 length: 14
CDR3 protein: ASSPLGGGSYNEQF

V gene: TRBV6-1
J gene: TRBJ1-1
CDR3 length: 12
CDR3 protein: ASSEVPGVAEAF

V gene: TRBV20-1
J gene: TRBJ2-7
CDR3 length: 12
CDR3 protein: SASATGSAYEQY

V gene: TRBV9
J gene: TRBJ2-6
CDR3 length: 16
CDR3 protein: ASSVYSGGVSGANVLT

V gene: TRBV28
J gene: TRBJ1-3
CDR3 length: 14
CDR3 protein: ASSSNRGRLENTIY

V gene: TRBV7-3
J gene: TRBJ2-5
CDR3 length: 13
CDR3 protein: ASSFLSGVQETQY

V gene: TRBV7-9
J gene: TRBJ2-1
CDR3 length: 11
CDR3 protein: ASSLNGYNEQF

V gene: TRBV5-4
J gene: TRBJ1-1
CDR3 length: 13
CDR3 protein: ASSPVQGGNTEAF

V gene: TRBV7-9
J gene: TRBJ2-2
CDR3 length: 12
CDR3 protein: ASGTGGNTGELF

V gene: TRBV18
J gene: TRBJ2-2
CDR3 length: 14
CDR3 protein: ASSPRLAGDTGELF

V gene: TRBV3-1/TRBV3-2
J gene: TRBJ2-7
CDR3 length: 11
CDR3 protein: ASSQGQGVKQY

V gene: TRBV27
J gene: TRBJ1-2
CDR3 length: 11
CDR3 protein: ASSLGRNYGYT

V gene: TRBV5-1
J gene: TRBJ2-7
CDR3 length: 14
CDR3 protein: ASSLRREIALHEQY

V gene: TRBV7-3
J gene: TRBJ2-1
CDR3 length: 13
CDR3 protein: ASRSTAGAWREQF

V gene: TRBV29-1
J gene: TRBJ1-1
CDR3 length: 10
CDR3 protein: SAVGQGTEAF

V gene: TRBV28
J gene: TRBJ2-6
CDR3 length: 13
CDR3 protein: ASVDRFSGANVLT

V gene: TRBV20-1
J gene: TRBJ2-3
CDR3 length: 13
CDR3 protein: SASRHGGGTDTQY